These 16 T cell receptor beta chains were all obtained from the same sample, sequenced in a study of blood T cell repertoires in COVID-19. Sequencing was performed with immunoSEQ multiplex PCR; in TCRdb, only in-frame clones are kept and a portion is missing. The data show about 280,000 clones, 75% to 90% seen once. The sequencing input was peripheral blood. The receptors derive from a woman in her 70s with acute or convalescent COVID-19.

The chain uses TRBV7-6 and TRBJ1-6; D gene ambiguous. CDR3 length: 15 residues. CDR1 is SGHVS, CDR2 FNYEAQ, per germline. Trimming took off 1 base at V and 8 bases at J, with 12 bases between the two ends. This chain's CDR3 is CASSLVAGSDSPLHF. The CDR3, as DNA: TGTGCCAGCAGCTTAGTGGCGGGGTCGGATTCACCCCTCCACTTT.

This chain links TRBV6-2 or TRBV6-3 with TRBJ1-3, with D uncertain. Trimming took 6 bases from V and 0 from J, leaving 12 bases between them. Germline CDR1 reads MNHEY; CDR2 reads SVGEGT. This CDR3 is built from 15 residues. CDR3 nucleotide sequence: TGTGCCAGCAGCACCGCGGGCCTCTCTGGAAACACCATATATTTT. This gives the protein CASSTAGLSGNTIYF.

Regarding this clone: The sample has other DNA sequences that encode this CDR3 too. The rearrangement uses TRBV3-1 (or the pseudogene TRBV3-2) and TRBJ1-2; D not certain. Germline CDR1 is LGHDT and CDR2 is YNNKEL (reference sequence). CDR3 length equals 14 residues. The V end lost 0 bases, the J end lost 8 bases, and 13 bases lay between the germline ends. The CDR3 here is CASSQDSGGRGYTF. Written as DNA, the CDR3 is TGTGCCAGCAGCCAAGATAGTGGCGGAAGGGGCTACACCTTC.

The chain is built from TRBV2 and TRBJ1-1; D not certain. The CDR3 contains 11 residues. Per germline, CDR1 SNHLY and CDR2 FYNNEI. Trimming cost V 3 bases and J 9 bases, with 8 bases left between them. CDR3 loop: CASSDSLKAFF. The CDR3 nucleotides read TGTGCCAGCAGTGATTCGTTAAAAGCTTTCTTT.

The V gene is TRBV5-1, the J gene TRBJ2-5; the D gene is possibly TRBD1 (5 bases). The germline V and J ends were trimmed by 4 bases and 1 base, with 14 bases remaining between them. CDR3 size: 15 residues. The germline V gene encodes CDR1 SGHRS and CDR2 YFSETQ. CDR3 nucleotide sequence: TGCGCCAGCAGCAGGTTGGGGCAGGGCCAAGAGACCCAGTACTTC. This codes for CASSRLGQGQETQYF.

The chain links TRBV7-2 to TRBJ2-5; 9 nucleotides agree with TRBD1. The CDR3 extends over 18 amino acids. The V segment lost 1 base and the J segment 1 base; nucleotides outside the gene matches: 10. From germline, CDR1 is SGHTA and CDR2 FQGNSA. CDR3 amino acids: CASSLVHRGPAFQETQYF. CDR3 bases: TGTGCCAGCAGCTTAGTGCACAGGGGGCCAGCCTTCCAAGAGACCCAGTACTTC.

This chain links TRBV6-5 with TRBJ1-1; TRBD1 aligns across 7 bases. V gave up 6 bases and J gave up 5 bases; unmatched junction bases: 9. The germline CDR1 and CDR2 sequences are MNHEY and SVGAGI. The CDR3 spans 14 residues. CDR3 nucleotide sequence: TGTGCCAGCAGCTTCCGGACAGGACAGACTGAAGCTTTCTTT. It codes for CASSFRTGQTEAFF.

The chain combines TRBV9 with TRBJ2-5, with 7 bases identical to TRBD2. This CDR3 comprises 14 residues. Germline CDR1 is SGDLS and CDR2 is YYNGEE. With V trimmed by 2 bases and J by 3 bases, 4 bases remained unmatched. The CDR3 sequence is CASSVAGTKETQYF. The CDR3, as DNA: TGTGCCAGCAGCGTTGCCGGGACTAAAGAGACCCAGTACTTC.

CDR3: CASSLAVGEGDFF. The DNA for the CDR3 is TGCGCCAGCAGCTTGGCAGTGGGGGAGGGCGACTTCTTC. The chain uses TRBV5-1 and TRBJ2-1; TRBD2 aligns across 7 bases. The germline gives CDR1 SGHRS, CDR2 YFSETQ. V dropped 0 bases and J dropped 16; count of bases not matched to a gene: 10. CDR3 length: 13 amino acids.

A single count supports this clone. The chain joins TRBV7-9 to TRBJ2-1; 7 bases agree with TRBD1. V was pared by 5 bases and J by 2 bases, with 0 bases of the junction left unmatched. Germline V gene sequence: CDR1 SEHNR, CDR2 FQNEAQ (reference sequence). The CDR3 consists of 13 residues. CDR3 DNA: TGTGCCAGCAGCCAGGGGGCCTACAATGAGCAGTTCTTC. Its protein is CASSQGAYNEQFF. The full variable domain, in which reference TRBV7-9 and TRBJ2-1 provide the parts outside the CDR3, is DTGVSQNPRHKITKRGQNVTFRCDPISEHNRLYWYRQTLGQGPEFLTYFQNEAQLEKSRLLSDRFSAERPKGSFSTLEIQRTEQGDSAMYLCASSQGAYNEQFFGPGTRLTVL.

This clone showed up just once. The germline gene is not matched at one end of the junction; a read error may be the cause. V and J are TRBV12-3 or TRBV12-4 and TRBJ2-7; D unresolved. The CDR3 is made up of 11 amino acids. CDR3 sequence reads: CASSLSVGRSF. CDR3 DNA: TGTGCCAGCAGTTTATCGGTCGGTCGGAGCTTC.

The chain employs TRBV11-2 and TRBJ1-1; possible D gene TRBD1, 5 bases. The CDR3 totals 13 residues. V was shortened by 5 bases and J by 5 bases, with 12 bases between the two germline ends. CDR1 is SGHAT, CDR2 FQNNGV, per germline. The chain's CDR3 is CASSTGGETEAFF. The CDR3 nucleotides read TGTGCCAGCAGCACCGGGGGAGAGACTGAAGCTTTCTTT.

The rearrangement links TRBV2 to TRBJ1-3; 8 nucleotides line up with TRBD1. Trimming cost V 6 bases and J 10 bases; bases outside gene matches: 8. The CDR3 is 13 amino acids. Germline V gene lookup returns CDR1 SNHLY and CDR2 FYNNEI. CDR3 in amino acids: CASSYRGEGTIYF. CDR3 DNA: TGTGCCAGCAGCTACAGGGGGGAAGGGACCATATATTTT.

The chain uses TRBV2 and TRBJ1-1; unclear D gene. The V and J ends lost 3 bases and 5 bases respectively, with 10 bases between them. This CDR3 contains 13 residues. Germline CDR1 reads SNHLY; CDR2 reads FYNNEI. Written as DNA, the CDR3 is TGTGCCAGCAGTGAGAAGGGAGGTACTGAAGCTTTCTTT. It yields the protein CASSEKGGTEAFF.

This clone was counted once. This sequence joins TRBV5-1 and TRBJ2-5, with D uncertain. This CDR3 comprises 12 residues. The germline V gene encodes CDR1 SGHRS and CDR2 YFSETQ. Trimming took off 2 bases at V and 4 bases at J, with 6 bases between the two ends. The DNA of the CDR3 is TGCGCCAGCAGCTTTTCTCGAGAGACCCAGTACTTC. This translates into CASSFSRETQYF.

This chain connects TRBV19 to TRBJ1-1, with TRBD1 as a possible D gene (6 bases). The CDR3 covers 12 residues. Germline V gives CDR1 LNHDA, CDR2 SQIVND (reference sequence). V was trimmed by 6 bases and J by 11 bases, leaving 16 bases between them. CDR3: CASSGQTMGAFF. The CDR3 DNA is TGTGCCAGTAGCGGACAGACCATGGGGGCTTTCTTT.